This is a list of T cell receptor beta chains from one sample in a study of shared T cell receptors in the human thymus. Clones were read by immunoSEQ multiplex PCR, and TCRdb kept only the in-frame ones, dropping some. This table has approximately 490,000 clones, approximately 80% appearing once. This same sample was also part of a study on human thymus T cells.

The material sequenced was thymocytes. Every receptor here comes from a boy under two years old with a congenital heart defect. Both conserved end residues are part of each CDR3. The D gene is left open where the match is weak. Clone sizes are given selectively: once, few, many, or a class where the clone is expanded.

-	TRBV18	-	TRBJ2-7	CASSPYRDYEQYF	TGTGCCAGCTCACCTTATCGGGACTACGAGCAGTACTTC
once	TRBV2	-	TRBJ1-1	CASRGTHGGSTEAFF	TGTGCCAGCAGGGGGACCCACGGGGGGAGCACTGAAGCTTTCTTT
-	TRBV4-2	TRBD2	TRBJ2-1	CASRWGREGAYNEQFF	TGTGCCAGCAGGTGGGGGCGGGAGGGAGCCTACAATGAGCAGTTCTTC
-	TRBV7-9	TRBD1	TRBJ1-3	CASSFVDRGRGNTIYF	TGTGCCAGCAGCTTTGTGGACAGGGGGAGAGGAAACACCATATATTTT
-	TRBV5-6	-	TRBJ1-4	CASSTGTRGEKLFF	TGTGCCAGCAGCACCGGGACAAGGGGAGAAAAACTGTTTTTT
-	TRBV5-7	-	TRBJ1-2	CASSLKGVSGYTF	TGTGCCAGCAGCTTGAAGGGGGTTAGTGGCTACACCTTC
-	TRBV6-5	-	TRBJ1-4	CASRGSEGLFF	TGTGCCAGCAGGGGATCCGAGGGACTGTTTTTT
few	TRBV4-2	-	TRBJ1-4	CASSQGRRIGREGGEKLFF	TGTGCCAGCAGCCAAGGGCGGCGGATTGGGAGGGAAGGGGGTGAAAAACTGTTTTTT
-	TRBV27	TRBD1	TRBJ1-5	CASSLSGYAKGAQTANQPQHF	TGTGCCAGCAGTTTATCGGGATATGCGAAGGGGGCGCAAACAGCCAATCAGCCCCAGCATTTT
-	TRBV5-5	-	TRBJ2-5	CASSLWGQGVGSGRKTQYF	TGTGCCAGCAGCTTGTGGGGACAGGGGGTCGGTAGCGGGAGGAAGACCCAGTACTTC
-	TRBV19	-	TRBJ2-2	CASKRAATGELFF	TGTGCCAGTAAGCGGGCGGCCACCGGGGAGCTGTTTTTT
once	TRBV2	TRBD2	TRBJ2-4	CASSEDFGGSKNIQYF	TGTGCCAGCAGTGAGGACTTCGGGGGGAGTAAAAACATTCAGTACTTC
-	TRBV10-2	TRBD2	TRBJ2-7	CASSESTSGLYEQYF	TGCGCCAGCAGTGAGTCGACTAGCGGGCTCTACGAGCAGTACTTC
few	TRBV11-2	-	TRBJ2-7	CASSLRCRQAISYEQYF	TGTGCCAGCAGCTTAAGGTGCAGACAGGCTATCTCCTACGAGCAGTACTTC
-	TRBV5-6	-	TRBJ2-7	CASSPLRAPTSYEQYF	TGTGCCAGCAGCCCCCTGAGGGCCCCGACATCCTACGAGCAGTACTTC
-	TRBV2	TRBD2	TRBJ2-3	CASSRAGGRTDTQYF	TGTGCCAGCAGTCGAGCGGGAGGGCGAACAGATACGCAGTATTTT
-	TRBV30	-	TRBJ1-1	CAWSPISGSGNTEAFF	TGTGCCTGGAGTCCTATCTCAGGGTCGGGGAACACTGAAGCTTTCTTT
-	TRBV13	-	TRBJ2-7	CASSPRPSGSPRDEQYF	TGTGCCAGCAGCCCCCGACCCTCAGGGTCCCCTAGGGACGAGCAGTACTTC
few	TRBV7-2	TRBD1	TRBJ1-1	CASSPHGQGTPNTEAFF	TGTGCCAGCAGCCCACATGGACAGGGGACCCCTAACACTGAAGCTTTCTTT
-	TRBV30	-	TRBJ2-7	CAWTPWGPSYEQYF	TGTGCCTGGACCCCCTGGGGCCCCAGCTACGAGCAGTACTTC
once	TRBV15	-	TRBJ1-5	CATSRVAGNKGNQPQHF	TGTGCCACCAGCAGAGTCGCAGGGAATAAGGGCAATCAGCCCCAGCATTTT
-	TRBV18	-	TRBJ1-1	CASSLREVVGTEAFF	TGTGCCAGCTCACTTAGGGAGGTGGTAGGCACTGAAGCTTTCTTT
once	TRBV29-1	-	TRBJ2-7	CSVDGGGRQESYEQYF	TGCAGCGTTGATGGCGGAGGGCGGCAGGAGTCCTACGAGCAGTACTTC
once	TRBV5-1	-	TRBJ2-7	CASSLTPGNEQYF	TGCGCCAGCAGCTTGACGCCAGGGAACGAGCAGTACTTC
-	TRBV7-3	-	TRBJ2-3	CASTRRGDTDTQYF	TGTGCCAGCACACGGCGGGGAGACACAGATACGCAGTATTTT
-	TRBV4-1	-	TRBJ2-7	CASSQDWADSYEQYF	TGCGCCAGCAGCCAAGATTGGGCGGACTCTTACGAGCAGTACTTC
-	TRBV7-6	TRBD2	TRBJ2-7	CASSLYSGTGNEQYF	TGTGCCAGCAGCTTATATAGCGGGACTGGGAACGAGCAGTACTTC
few	TRBV5-1	TRBD1	TRBJ2-7	CASSSLPTGGYEQYF	TGCGCCAGCAGCTCCCTTCCGACAGGGGGCTACGAGCAGTACTTC
-	TRBV6-5	TRBD2	TRBJ2-1	CASSYRSGRGYNEQFF	TGTGCCAGCAGTTACCGTAGCGGGAGAGGCTACAATGAGCAGTTCTTC
few	TRBV6-1	TRBD1	TRBJ2-5	CASSEALGTEKPTTQYF	TGTGCCAGCAGTGAAGCGCTTGGGACAGAAAAACCTACGACCCAGTACTTC
-	TRBV9	-	TRBJ1-3	CASSVAGGPGNTIYF	TGTGCCAGCAGCGTAGCGGGGGGGCCTGGAAACACCATATATTTT
few	TRBV19	-	TRBJ2-7	CASSKPGWTYEQYF	TGTGCCAGTAGCAAGCCGGGATGGACCTACGAGCAGTACTTC
-	TRBV27	TRBD1	TRBJ2-3	CASSPPEVTGDDPFTDTQYF	TGTGCCAGCAGTCCTCCGGAGGTAACAGGGGACGATCCTTTCACAGATACGCAGTATTTT
-	TRBV2	-	TRBJ1-4	CASSEGGGPNEKLFF	TGTGCCAGCAGTGAAGGGGGCGGACCCAATGAAAAACTGTTTTTT
few	TRBV19	-	TRBJ1-2	CASSMPGNGYTF	TGTGCCAGTAGTATGCCAGGGAATGGCTACACCTTC
once	TRBV18	-	TRBJ2-2	CASSPPRTERTNTGELFF	TGTGCCAGCTCACCACCGAGAACTGAGCGAACAAACACCGGGGAGCTGTTTTTT
-	TRBV28	-	TRBJ2-1	CASSFLLYLNEQFF	TGTGCCAGCAGTTTCCTCCTTTACTTGAATGAGCAGTTCTTC
-	TRBV4-2	TRBD2	TRBJ2-1	CASSPTSGSSNEQFF	TGTGCCAGCAGCCCCACTAGCGGGAGTTCCAATGAGCAGTTCTTC
few	TRBV5-3	TRBD2	TRBJ2-7	CARSLPSGYEQYF	TGTGCCAGAAGCTTGCCTAGCGGTTACGAGCAGTACTTC
few	TRBV21-1	-	TRBJ2-4	CASSNPGAVAKNIQYF	TGTGCCAGCAGCAACCCAGGGGCAGTAGCCAAAAACATTCAGTACTTC
-	TRBV5-1	TRBD1	TRBJ1-1	CASETGMRGGGTEAFF	TGCGCCAGCGAGACAGGGATGAGAGGAGGGGGGACTGAAGCTTTCTTT
-	TRBV5-5	TRBD2	TRBJ2-7	CASSLARGTSGEENSYEQYF	TGTGCCAGCAGCTTGGCCAGGGGGACTAGCGGGGAAGAGAACTCCTACGAGCAGTACTTC
few	TRBV9	TRBD2	TRBJ2-1	CASSPWGAGGGHVNEQFF	TGTGCCAGCAGCCCCTGGGGCGCGGGAGGGGGTCATGTCAATGAGCAGTTCTTC
-	TRBV11-3	-	TRBJ1-4	CASSLATGLREKLFF	TGTGCCAGCAGCTTAGCCACAGGGTTACGTGAAAAACTGTTTTTT
-	TRBV19	-	TRBJ1-1	CASSMGDAGVDNTEAFF	TGTGCCAGTAGTATGGGAGACGCAGGGGTTGATAACACTGAAGCTTTCTTT
-	TRBV11-2	-	TRBJ2-5	CASSFPLGRKAQYF	TGTGCCAGCAGCTTCCCCTTGGGGAGGAAGGCCCAGTACTTC
-	TRBV5-1	TRBD1	TRBJ2-5	CASSVEGTGQETQYF	TGCGCCAGCAGCGTTGAAGGGACAGGTCAAGAGACCCAGTACTTC
-	TRBV2	TRBD1	TRBJ2-3	CASPGTGNTDTQYF	TGTGCCAGTCCCGGGACAGGGAACACAGATACGCAGTATTTT
-	TRBV4-3	-	TRBJ2-7	CASSQDLAGSSYEQYF	TGCGCCAGCAGCCAAGATCTGGCGGGAAGCTCCTACGAGCAGTACTTC
-	TRBV13	TRBD1	TRBJ1-1	CASSPEIGQVVSAEAFF	TGTGCCAGCAGCCCTGAAATAGGACAGGTGGTATCGGCTGAAGCTTTCTTT
-	TRBV30	TRBD2	TRBJ2-1	CAWKRLAGLASSYNEQFF	TGTGCCTGGAAGAGGCTAGCGGGACTGGCGAGCTCCTACAATGAGCAGTTCTTC
-	TRBV11-1	-	TRBJ2-2	CASSSIAVNTGELFF	TGTGCCAGCAGCTCTATAGCGGTGAACACCGGGGAGCTGTTTTTT
-	TRBV12-5	-	TRBJ1-1	CASGVRLNTEAFF	TGTGCTAGTGGTGTCCGTCTGAACACTGAAGCTTTCTTT
-	TRBV7-2	TRBD2	TRBJ2-7	CASSLGSFQREGWEYEQYF	TGTGCCAGCAGCTTAGGCTCCTTCCAGCGGGAGGGCTGGGAGTACGAGCAGTACTTC
-	TRBV27	-	TRBJ1-1	CASRNHGGEAFF	TGTGCCAGCAGGAACCACGGGGGTGAAGCTTTCTTT
-	TRBV7-9	TRBD2	TRBJ2-5	CASTAGLAGEETQYF	TGTGCCAGCACCGCGGGACTAGCGGGAGAAGAGACCCAGTACTTC
-	TRBV18	TRBD1	TRBJ2-7	CASSHRDRDDEQYF	TGTGCCAGCTCACACCGGGACAGGGATGACGAGCAGTACTTC
-	TRBV18	TRBD1	TRBJ1-1	CASSAPGTGGTEAFF	TGTGCCAGCTCAGCCCCCGGGACAGGGGGCACTGAAGCTTTCTTT
-	TRBV27	TRBD1	TRBJ2-2	CASSLPDRVHTGELFF	TGTGCCAGCAGTTTACCCGACAGGGTCCACACCGGGGAGCTGTTTTTT